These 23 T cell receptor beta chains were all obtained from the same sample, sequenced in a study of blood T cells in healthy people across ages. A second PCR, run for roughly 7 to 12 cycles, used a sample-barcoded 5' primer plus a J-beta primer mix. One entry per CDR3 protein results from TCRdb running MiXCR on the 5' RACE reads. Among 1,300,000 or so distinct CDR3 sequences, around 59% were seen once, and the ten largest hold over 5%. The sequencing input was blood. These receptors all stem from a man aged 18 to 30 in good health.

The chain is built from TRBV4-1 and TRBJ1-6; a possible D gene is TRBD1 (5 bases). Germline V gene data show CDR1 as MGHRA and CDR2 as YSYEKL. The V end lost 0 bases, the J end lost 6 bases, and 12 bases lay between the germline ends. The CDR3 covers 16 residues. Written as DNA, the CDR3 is TGCGCCAGCAGCCAAGATAGAACAGGACCTAATTCACCCCTCCACTTT. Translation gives CASSQDRTGPNSPLHF.

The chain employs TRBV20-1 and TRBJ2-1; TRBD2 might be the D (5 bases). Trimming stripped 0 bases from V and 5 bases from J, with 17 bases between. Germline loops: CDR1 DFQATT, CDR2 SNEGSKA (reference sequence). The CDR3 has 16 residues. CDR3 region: CSARDTGYRAHNEQFF. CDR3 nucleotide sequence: TGCAGTGCTAGAGATACGGGGTACCGGGCCCACAATGAGCAGTTCTTC.

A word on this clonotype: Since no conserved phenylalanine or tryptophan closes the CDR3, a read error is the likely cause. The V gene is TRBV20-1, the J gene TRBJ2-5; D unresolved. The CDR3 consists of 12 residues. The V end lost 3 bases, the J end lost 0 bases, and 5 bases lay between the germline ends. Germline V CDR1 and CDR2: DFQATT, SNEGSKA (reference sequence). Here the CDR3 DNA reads TGCAGTGCTAGTGGGTACCAAGAGACCCAGTACTTA. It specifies CSASGYQETQYL.

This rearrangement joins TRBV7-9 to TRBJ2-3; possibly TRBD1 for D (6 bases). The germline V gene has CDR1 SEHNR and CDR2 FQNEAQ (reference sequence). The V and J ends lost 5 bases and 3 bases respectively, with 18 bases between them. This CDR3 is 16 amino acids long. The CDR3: CASSQITGRGTDTQYF. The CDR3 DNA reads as TGTGCCAGCAGCCAAATTACAGGGAGAGGGACAGATACGCAGTATTTT.

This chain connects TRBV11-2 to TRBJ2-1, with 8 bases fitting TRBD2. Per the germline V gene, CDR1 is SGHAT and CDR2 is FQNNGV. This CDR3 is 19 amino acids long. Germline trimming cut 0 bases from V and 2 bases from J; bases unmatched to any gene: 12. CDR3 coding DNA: TGTGCCAGCAGCTTAGAGCCCAGCATTAGCGGGGCAGCCTACAATGAGCAGTTCTTC. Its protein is CASSLEPSISGAAYNEQFF.

The CDR3 region is CASRLDRVNTGELFF. The CDR3 DNA follows: TGTGCCAGCAGGCTGGACAGGGTGAACACCGGGGAGCTGTTTTTT. This sequence joins TRBV2 and TRBJ2-2, with 8 bases fitting TRBD1. There are 15 residues in the CDR3. Germline V gene sequence: CDR1 SNHLY, CDR2 FYNNEI. V lost 6 bases, J lost 1 base, and 4 bases stayed unmatched.

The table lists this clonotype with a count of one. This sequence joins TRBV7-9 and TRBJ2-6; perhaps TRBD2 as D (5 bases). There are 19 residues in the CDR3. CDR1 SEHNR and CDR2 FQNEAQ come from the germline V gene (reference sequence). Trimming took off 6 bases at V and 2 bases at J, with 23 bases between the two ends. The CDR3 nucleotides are TGTGCCAGCAGGGGGAGTGTGGCAAGGGAAAGAGCTGGGGCCAACGTCCTGACTTTC. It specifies CASRGSVARERAGANVLTF.

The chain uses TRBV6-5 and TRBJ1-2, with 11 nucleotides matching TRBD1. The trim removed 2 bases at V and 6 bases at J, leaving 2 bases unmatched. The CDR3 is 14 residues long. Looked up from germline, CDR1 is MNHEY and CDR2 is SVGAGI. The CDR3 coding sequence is TGTGCCAGCAGTTACGGACAGGGGGCTCATGGCTACACCTTC. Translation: CASSYGQGAHGYTF.

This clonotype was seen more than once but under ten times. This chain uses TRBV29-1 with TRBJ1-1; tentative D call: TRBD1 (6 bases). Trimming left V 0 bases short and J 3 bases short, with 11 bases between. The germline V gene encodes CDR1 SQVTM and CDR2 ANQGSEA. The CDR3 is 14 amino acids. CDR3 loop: CSVEEQGSHTEAFF. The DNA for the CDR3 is TGCAGCGTTGAAGAACAGGGTTCGCACACTGAAGCTTTCTTT.

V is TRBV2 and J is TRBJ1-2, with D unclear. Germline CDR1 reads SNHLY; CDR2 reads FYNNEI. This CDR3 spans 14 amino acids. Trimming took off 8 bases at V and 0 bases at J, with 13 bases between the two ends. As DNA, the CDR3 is TGTGCCAGCGGAGAGACGGCGACTAACTATGGCTACACCTTC. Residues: CASGETATNYGYTF.

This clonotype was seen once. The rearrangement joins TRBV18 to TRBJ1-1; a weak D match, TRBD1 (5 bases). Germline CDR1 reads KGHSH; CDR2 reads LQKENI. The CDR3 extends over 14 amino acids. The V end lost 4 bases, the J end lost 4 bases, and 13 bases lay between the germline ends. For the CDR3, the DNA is TGTGCCAGCTCACAAGACAGAGCAACCACTGAAGCTTTCTTT. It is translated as CASSQDRATTEAFF.

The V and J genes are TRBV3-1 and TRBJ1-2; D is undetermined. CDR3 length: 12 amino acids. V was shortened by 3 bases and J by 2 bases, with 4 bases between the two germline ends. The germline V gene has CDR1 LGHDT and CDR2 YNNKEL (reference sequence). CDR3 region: CASSHDNYGYTF. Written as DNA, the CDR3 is TGTGCCAGCAGCCACGACAACTATGGCTACACCTTC.

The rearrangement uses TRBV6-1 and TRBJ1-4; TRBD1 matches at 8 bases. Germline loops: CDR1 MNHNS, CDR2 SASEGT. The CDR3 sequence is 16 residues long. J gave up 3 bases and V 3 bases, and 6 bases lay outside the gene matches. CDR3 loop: CASSEGRTGPNEKLFF. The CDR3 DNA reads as TGTGCCAGCAGTGAGGGGAGGACAGGGCCTAATGAAAAACTGTTTTTT.

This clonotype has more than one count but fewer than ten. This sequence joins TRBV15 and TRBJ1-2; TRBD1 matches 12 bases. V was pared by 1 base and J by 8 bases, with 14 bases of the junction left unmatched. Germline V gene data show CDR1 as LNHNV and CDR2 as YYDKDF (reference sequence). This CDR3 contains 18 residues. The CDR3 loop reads CATSRGGTGGILREGYTF. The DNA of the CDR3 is TGTGCCACCAGCAGAGGAGGGACAGGGGGCATCCTGAGGGAAGGCTACACCTTC.

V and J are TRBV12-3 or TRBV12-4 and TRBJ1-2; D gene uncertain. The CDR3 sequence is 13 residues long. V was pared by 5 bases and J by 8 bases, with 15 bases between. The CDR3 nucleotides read TGTGCCAGCAGTGGGAGGCAGACTTCGGGCTACACCTTC. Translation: CASSGRQTSGYTF.

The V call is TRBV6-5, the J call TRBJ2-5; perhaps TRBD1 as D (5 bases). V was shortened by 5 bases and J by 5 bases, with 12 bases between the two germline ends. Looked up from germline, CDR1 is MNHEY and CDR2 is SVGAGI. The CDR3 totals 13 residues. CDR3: CASSRYRSETQYF. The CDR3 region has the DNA TGTGCCAGCAGTCGGTACAGGTCGGAGACCCAGTACTTC.

The CDR3 nucleotides are TGCAGTGCTTCGCGGGTTGGACAGCCCCAGCATTTT. Protein sequence: CSASRVGQPQHF. The V and J genes are TRBV20-1 and TRBJ1-5, with D unclear. Germline V gene sequence: CDR1 DFQATT, CDR2 SNEGSKA (reference sequence). CDR3 length: 12 residues. Trimming stripped 5 bases from V and 7 bases from J, with 12 bases between.

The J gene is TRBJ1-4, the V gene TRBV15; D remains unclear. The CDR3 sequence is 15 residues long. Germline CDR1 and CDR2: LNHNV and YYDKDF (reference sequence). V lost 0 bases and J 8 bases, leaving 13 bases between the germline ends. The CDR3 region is CATSRDQEEVEKLFF. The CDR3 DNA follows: TGTGCCACCAGCAGAGATCAAGAGGAGGTAGAAAAACTGTTTTTT.

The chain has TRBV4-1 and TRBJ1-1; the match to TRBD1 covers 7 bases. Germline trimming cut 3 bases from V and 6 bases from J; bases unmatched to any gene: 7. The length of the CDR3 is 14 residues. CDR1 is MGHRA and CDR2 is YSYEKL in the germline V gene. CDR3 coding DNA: TGCGCCAGCAGCCACGCACAGGGGCTGCCTGAAGCTTTCTTT. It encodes CASSHAQGLPEAFF.

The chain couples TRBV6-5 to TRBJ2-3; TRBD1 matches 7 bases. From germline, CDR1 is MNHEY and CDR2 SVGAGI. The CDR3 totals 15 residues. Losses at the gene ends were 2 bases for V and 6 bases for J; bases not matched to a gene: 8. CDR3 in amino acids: CASSYANRGTDTQYF. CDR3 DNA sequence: TGTGCCAGCAGTTACGCAAACAGGGGTACCGATACGCAGTATTTT.

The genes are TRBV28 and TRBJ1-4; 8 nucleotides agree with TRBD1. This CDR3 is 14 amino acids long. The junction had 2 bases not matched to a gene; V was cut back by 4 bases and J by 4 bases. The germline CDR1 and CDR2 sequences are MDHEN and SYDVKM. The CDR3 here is CASSWTGSNEKLFF. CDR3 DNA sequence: TGTGCCAGCAGTTGGACAGGGAGTAATGAAAAACTGTTTTTT. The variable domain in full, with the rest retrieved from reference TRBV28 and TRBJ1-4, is DVKVTQSSRYLVKRTGEKVFLECVQDMDHENMFWYRQDPGLGLRLIYFSYDVKMKEKGDIPEGYSVSREKKERFSLILESASTNQTSMYLCASSWTGSNEKLFFGSGTQLSVL.

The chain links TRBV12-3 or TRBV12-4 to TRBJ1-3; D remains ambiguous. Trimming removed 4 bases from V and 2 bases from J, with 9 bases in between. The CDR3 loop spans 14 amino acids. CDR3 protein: CASSSEKAGNTIYF. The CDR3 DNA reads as TGTGCCAGCAGTTCGGAAAAGGCTGGAAACACCATATATTTT.

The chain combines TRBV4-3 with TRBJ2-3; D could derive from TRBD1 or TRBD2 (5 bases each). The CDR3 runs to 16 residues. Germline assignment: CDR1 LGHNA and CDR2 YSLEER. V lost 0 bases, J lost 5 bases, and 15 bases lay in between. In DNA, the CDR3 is TGCGCCAGCAGCCAAGAATCCGGGGACCATCGAGATACGCAGTATTTT. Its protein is CASSQESGDHRDTQYF.